This TCR beta chain emerged from a study of blood T cells in healthy people across ages. At the level of the study: About one barcoded beta molecule per two T cells came from capture by template switching. Regarding the study as a whole: Unsorted PBMC input precluded a conclusive naive versus antigen-experienced comparison. Roughly linearly, TCR beta diversity per million T cells fell as age increased. Long-lived donors carried more naive CD4+ cells and greater diversity than aged donors.

Of note for this clonotype: Its target is not known. Since no conserved phenylalanine or tryptophan closes the CDR3, a read error is the likely cause.

For the second PCR, which ran for about 7 to 11 cycles, a sample-barcoded 5' primer and a J-beta primer mix were used. Each CDR3 protein gets one entry after TCRdb re-called the 5' RACE reads with MiXCR. This sample has roughly 1.7 million distinct CDR3 sequences; 34% occur once, and the top ten carry about 10%. After removal of 0 bases from V and 9 bases from J, the junction contained 6 bases not matched to a gene. CDR1 SQVTM and CDR2 ANQGSEA come from the germline V gene. The CDR3 runs 14 residues. The sequence came from a woman aged 25 to 39 in good health. The rearrangement links TRBV29-1 to TRBJ2-4; 9 nucleotides line up with TRBD1. Sequencing input: blood. CDR3 loop: CSVEEWDRVTIQYC. The CDR3 bases are TGCAGCGTTGAAGAATGGGACAGGGTAACCATTCAGTACTGC.